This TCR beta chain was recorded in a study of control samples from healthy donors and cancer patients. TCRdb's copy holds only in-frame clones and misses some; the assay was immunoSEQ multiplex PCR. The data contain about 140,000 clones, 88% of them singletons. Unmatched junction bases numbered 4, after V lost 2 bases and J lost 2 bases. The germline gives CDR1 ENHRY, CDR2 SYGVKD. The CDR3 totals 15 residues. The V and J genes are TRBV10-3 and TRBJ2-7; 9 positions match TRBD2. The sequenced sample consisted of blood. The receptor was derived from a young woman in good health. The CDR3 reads CAISEGLAGTYEQYF. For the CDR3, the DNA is TGTGCCATCAGTGAGGGGCTAGCGGGAACCTACGAGCAGTACTTC.